These T cell receptor beta chains were read from a single sample in a study of cytomegalovirus exposure and HLA in healthy donors. Measured with immunoSEQ multiplex PCR; TCRdb has only the in-frame clones, and not every one. The top ten clones hold approximately 15% of a sample with under 130,000 clones, 12% of them seen once. What was sequenced was PBMCs. These receptors were obtained from a man aged 35-49 years in good health and CMV-seropositive. CDR3s include the opening cysteine and the closing phenylalanine or tryptophan. The order of the fields is D gene, V gene, J gene, CDR3 length, clone size, CDR3 protein, CDR3 DNA. A D gene is named only where the DNA matches it firmly. The listing skips clone size in some rows; elsewhere it reads once, few, many or a size class.

.	TRBV5-6	TRBJ2-3	14	.	CASSLAPRPDTQYF	TGTGCCAGCAGCTTGGCCCCCCGTCCAGATACGCAGTATTTT
.	TRBV6-5	TRBJ1-3	15	.	CASSYSRGLGNTIYF	TGTGCCAGCAGTTACTCCAGAGGGTTAGGAAACACCATATATTTT
.	TRBV30	TRBJ1-2	12	.	CAWSVQRVGYTF	TGTGCCTGGAGTGTACAGCGGGTAGGCTACACCTTC
TRBD1	TRBV6-1	TRBJ2-7	17	.	CASSGFLGQGRGYEQYF	TGTGCCAGCAGTGGCTTCCTTGGACAGGGAAGAGGCTACGAGCAGTACTTC
.	TRBV29-1	TRBJ2-6	14	few	CSVGGESGANVLTF	TGCAGCGTTGGGGGGGAGTCTGGGGCCAACGTCCTGACTTTC
.	TRBV10-1	TRBJ2-3	15	.	CASMFCGGGTDTQYF	TGCGCCAGCATGTTTTGCGGAGGAGGCACAGATACGCAGTATTTT
.	TRBV6-5	TRBJ2-5	15	.	CASSYLGGGGETQYF	TGTGCCAGCAGTTACTTAGGGGGGGGAGGAGAGACCCAGTACTTC
TRBD2	TRBV5-6	TRBJ2-1	19	.	CASSGALAGAPVSYNEQFF	TGTGCCAGCAGCGGGGCCCTAGCGGGAGCCCCCGTCTCCTACAATGAGCAGTTCTTC
TRBD2	TRBV5-1	TRBJ2-3	16	few	CASSQGTSVSTDTQYF	TGCGCCAGCAGCCAAGGAACTAGCGTTAGCACAGATACGCAGTATTTT
TRBD2	TRBV9	TRBJ2-7	16	.	CASSGGLADHVARQYF	TGTGCCAGCAGCGGGGGACTAGCGGACCACGTCGCACGGCAGTACTTC
.	TRBV9	TRBJ2-6	16	.	CASSPGQNSGANVLTF	TGTGCCAGCAGCCCAGGACAGAACTCTGGGGCCAACGTCCTGACTTTC
TRBD1	TRBV28	TRBJ1-2	15	.	CASNYRGLFTYGYTF	TGTGCCAGCAACTACAGGGGGCTCTTTACCTATGGCTACACCTTC
TRBD1	TRBV5-1	TRBJ1-2	17	few	CASSLTPNPGQNYGYTF	TGCGCCAGCAGCCTAACCCCTAATCCGGGACAGAACTATGGCTACACCTTC
.	TRBV5-1	TRBJ1-4	14	.	CASSLEKPQGKLFF	TGCGCCAGCAGCTTGGAGAAGCCCCAGGGAAAACTGTTTTTT
TRBD1	TRBV30	TRBJ2-7	14	few	CAWRRTGRSYEQYF	TGTGCCTGGCGTAGGACAGGGCGTTCCTACGAGCAGTACTTC
.	TRBV6-5	TRBJ2-3	15	few	CASSQTGLHTDTQYF	TGTGCCAGCAGCCAAACGGGACTGCACACAGATACGCAGTATTTT
TRBD2	TRBV7-8	TRBJ2-2	18	.	CASSRRLAGGLGTGELFF	TGTGCCAGCAGCCGCCGACTAGCGGGAGGGCTGGGCACCGGGGAGCTGTTTTTT
.	TRBV5-6	TRBJ1-2	14	few	CASSSLARTDGYTF	TGTGCCAGCAGCTCCCTCGCTAGGACAGACGGCTACACCTTC
.	TRBV4-1	TRBJ1-3	15	few	CASSQQDTRGDTIYF	TGCGCCAGCAGCCAACAGGACACGCGGGGAGACACCATATATTTT
TRBD2	TRBV14	TRBJ2-5	21	once	CASLEGTSYTRVRLAGETQYF	TGTGCCAGCTTGGAGGGGACTAGTTATACGAGGGTTAGACTAGCAGGGGAGACCCAGTACTTC
.	TRBV18	TRBJ2-3	14	.	CASSPRQELDTQYF	TGTGCCAGCTCACCCAGACAGGAGTTGGATACGCAGTATTTT
.	TRBV19	TRBJ2-2	15	few	CASSTSRAGTGELFF	TGTGCCAGTAGTACCTCCCGGGCGGGAACCGGGGAGCTGTTTTTT
.	TRBV5-6	TRBJ1-2	13	few	CASSLDLGLGYTF	TGTGCCAGCAGCTTGGATCTAGGACTTGGCTACACCTTC
.	TRBV28	TRBJ2-2	17	few	CASKVTGMRRYTGELFF	TGTGCCAGCAAGGTTACCGGTATGAGGCGATACACCGGGGAGCTGTTTTTT
.	TRBV5-1	TRBJ1-2	13	few	CASSLDRSYGYTF	TGCGCCAGCAGCTTGGACAGGTCATATGGCTACACCTTC
TRBD2	TRBV15	TRBJ2-7	15	few	CATSTRPGEGNEQYF	TGTGCCACCAGCACCCGCCCTGGGGAGGGTAACGAGCAGTACTTC
TRBD1	TRBV6-6	TRBJ2-5	15	once	CASSDRGKLQETQYF	TGTGCCAGCAGTGACAGGGGGAAGCTTCAAGAGACCCAGTACTTC
.	TRBV7-2	TRBJ1-6	17	few	CASSLGSPMSYNSPLHF	TGTGCCAGCAGCTTAGGTAGCCCGATGTCCTATAATTCACCCCTCCACTTT
.	TRBV27	TRBJ1-1	12	.	CASREGYTEAFF	TGTGCCAGCAGAGAGGGCTACACTGAAGCTTTCTTT
.	TRBV7-2	TRBJ1-2	14	few	CASSLGDRMNGYTF	TGTGCCAGCAGCTTAGGTGACAGGATGAATGGCTACACCTTC
TRBD1	TRBV5-4	TRBJ2-5	15	few	CASSLDAAGGETQYF	TGTGCCAGCAGCTTGGATGCGGCAGGGGGCGAGACCCAGTACTTC
.	TRBV19	TRBJ1-1	14	.	CASSTGGDITEAFF	TGTGCCAGTAGTACCGGGGGAGATATTACTGAAGCTTTCTTT
.	TRBV27	TRBJ2-3	15	few	CASSLSTGFTDTQYF	TGTGCCAGCAGTTTATCGACAGGCTTCACAGATACGCAGTATTTT
.	TRBV10-2	TRBJ1-4	16	few	CASSETETGVNEKLFF	TGCGCCAGCAGTGAGACCGAGACAGGAGTAAATGAAAAACTGTTTTTT
TRBD1	TRBV5-1	TRBJ1-4	13	few	CASRQGFDEKLFF	TGCGCCAGTCGACAGGGATTTGATGAAAAACTGTTTTTT
.	TRBV27	TRBJ2-1	11	.	CAPRPYNEQFF	TGTGCCCCGAGGCCCTACAATGAGCAGTTCTTC
.	TRBV6-4	TRBJ2-1	15	few	CASISHREPYNEQFF	TGTGCCAGCATATCGCACAGGGAACCCTACAATGAGCAGTTCTTC
.	TRBV6-6	TRBJ1-5	15	.	CASSLEGGQGQPQHF	TGTGCCAGCAGCCTTGAGGGCGGGCAGGGGCAGCCCCAGCATTTT
TRBD1	TRBV7-9	TRBJ2-7	15	.	CASSLAGGLTYEQYF	TGTGCCAGCAGCTTAGCAGGGGGCCTTACCTACGAGCAGTACTTC
TRBD1	TRBV19	TRBJ1-5	13	few	CATSTGVNQPQHF	TGTGCCACATCGACAGGGGTGAATCAGCCCCAGCATTTT
.	TRBV5-1	TRBJ2-3	15	.	CASSSQSGLADTQYF	TGCGCCAGCAGCTCGCAATCAGGGTTGGCGGATACGCAGTATTTT
.	TRBV5-1	TRBJ1-1	13	few	CASSSLGQDEAFF	TGCGCCAGCAGCTCGTTAGGACAAGATGAAGCTTTCTTT